This TCR beta chain was captured in a study of blood T cells in healthy people across ages. This clonotype was observed a few times. Donors were systemically healthy Caucasian individuals from Russia aged roughly 6 to 100 years. V lost 6 bases to trimming and J lost 8 bases, with 13 bases between them. The CDR3 consists of 12 residues. Germline lookup yields CDR1 MNHEY and CDR2 SVGAGI. A second PCR of 7 to 11 cycles used a sample-barcoded 5' primer and a J-beta primer mix. TCRdb called the 5' RACE reads again in MiXCR, with one record for every CDR3 protein. The data show approximately 2,000,000 distinct CDR3 sequences, roughly 43% seen once.

The V and J genes are TRBV6-5 and TRBJ1-2; D possibly corresponds to TRBD1 (5 bases). This receptor was obtained from a human donor in good health. The sequenced sample was blood. As DNA, the CDR3 is TGTGCCAGCAGCCGGGGGTCTGAGGGCTACACCTTC. Protein product: CASSRGSEGYTF.